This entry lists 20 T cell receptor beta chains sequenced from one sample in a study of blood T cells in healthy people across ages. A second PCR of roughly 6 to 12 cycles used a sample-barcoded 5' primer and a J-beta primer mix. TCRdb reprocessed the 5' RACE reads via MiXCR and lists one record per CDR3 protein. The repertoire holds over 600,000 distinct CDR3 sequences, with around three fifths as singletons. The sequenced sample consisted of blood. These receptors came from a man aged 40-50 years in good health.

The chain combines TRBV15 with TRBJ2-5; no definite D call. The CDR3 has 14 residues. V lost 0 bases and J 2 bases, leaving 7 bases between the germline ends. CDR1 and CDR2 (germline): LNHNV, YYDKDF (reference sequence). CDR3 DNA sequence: TGTGCCACCAGCAGAGACCTTGGACAAGAGACCCAGTACTTC. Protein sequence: CATSRDLGQETQYF.

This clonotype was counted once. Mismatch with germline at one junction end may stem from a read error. The CDR3: CASSDGWGDSNNEQFF. Here the CDR3 DNA reads TGTGCCAGCAGCGATGGGTGGGGGGACTCCAACAATGAGCAGTTCTTC. J is TRBJ2-1 and V is TRBV11-2; tentative D call: TRBD2 (6 bases). From germline, CDR1 is SGHAT and CDR2 FQNNGV. This CDR3 has 16 residues.

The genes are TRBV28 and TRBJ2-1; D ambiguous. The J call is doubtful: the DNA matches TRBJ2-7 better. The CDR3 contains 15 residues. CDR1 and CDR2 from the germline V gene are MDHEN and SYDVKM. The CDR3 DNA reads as TGTGCCACCTCGGATTTGAGACATATCTACAATGAGCAGTACTTC. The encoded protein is CATSDLRHIYNEQYF.

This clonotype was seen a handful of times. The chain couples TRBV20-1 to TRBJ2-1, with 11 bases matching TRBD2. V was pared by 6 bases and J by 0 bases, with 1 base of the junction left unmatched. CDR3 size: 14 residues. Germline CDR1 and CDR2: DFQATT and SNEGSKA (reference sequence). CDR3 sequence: CSAGTSGSYNEQFF. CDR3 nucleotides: TGCAGTGCCGGGACTAGCGGCTCCTACAATGAGCAGTTCTTC.

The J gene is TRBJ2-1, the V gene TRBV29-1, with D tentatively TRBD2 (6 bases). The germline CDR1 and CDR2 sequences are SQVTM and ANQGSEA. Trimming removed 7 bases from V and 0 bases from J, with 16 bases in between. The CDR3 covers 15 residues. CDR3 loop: CSGGELGSSYNEQFF. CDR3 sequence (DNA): TGCAGCGGGGGGGAACTCGGGAGCTCCTACAATGAGCAGTTCTTC.

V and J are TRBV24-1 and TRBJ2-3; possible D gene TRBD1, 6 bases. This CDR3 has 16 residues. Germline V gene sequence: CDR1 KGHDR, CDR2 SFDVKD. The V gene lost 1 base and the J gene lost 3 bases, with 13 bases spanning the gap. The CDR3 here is CATSDFQTGRTDTQYF. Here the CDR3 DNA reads TGTGCCACCAGTGATTTCCAAACAGGGAGAACAGATACGCAGTATTTT.

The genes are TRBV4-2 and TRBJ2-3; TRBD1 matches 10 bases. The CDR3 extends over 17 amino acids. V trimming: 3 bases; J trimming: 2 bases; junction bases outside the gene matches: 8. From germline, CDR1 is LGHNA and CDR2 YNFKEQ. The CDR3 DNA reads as TGTGCCAGCAGCCAGAGGTGGGACAGGGGTATCACAGATACGCAGTATTTT. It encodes CASSQRWDRGITDTQYF.

CDR3 residues: CSAQRGTYQETQYF. The CDR3 DNA follows: TGCAGTGCTCAGCGGGGGACCTACCAAGAGACCCAGTACTTC. The J gene is TRBJ2-5, the V gene TRBV20-1; 8 bases are shared with TRBD2. The CDR3 spans 14 residues. The ends lost 5 bases at V and 0 bases at J; junction bases unmatched: 5. Per the germline V gene, CDR1 is DFQATT and CDR2 is SNEGSKA (reference sequence).

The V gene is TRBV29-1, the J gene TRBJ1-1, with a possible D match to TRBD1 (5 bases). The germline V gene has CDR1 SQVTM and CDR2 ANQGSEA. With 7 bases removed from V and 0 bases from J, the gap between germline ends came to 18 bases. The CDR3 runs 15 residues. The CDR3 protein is CSAGSGWGMNTEAFF. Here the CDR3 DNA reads TGCAGCGCTGGCTCAGGGTGGGGCATGAACACTGAAGCTTTCTTT. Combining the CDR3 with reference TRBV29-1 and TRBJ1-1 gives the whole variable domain SAVISQKPSRDICQRGTSLTIQCQVDSQVTMMFWYRQQPGQSLTLIATANQGSEATYESGFVIDKFPISRPNLTFSTLTVSNMSPEDSSIYLCSAGSGWGMNTEAFFGQGTRLTVV.

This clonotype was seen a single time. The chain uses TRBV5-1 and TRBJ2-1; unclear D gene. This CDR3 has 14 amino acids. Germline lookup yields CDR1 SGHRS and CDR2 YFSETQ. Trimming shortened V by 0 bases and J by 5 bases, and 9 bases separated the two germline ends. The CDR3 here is CASSLEARNNEQFF. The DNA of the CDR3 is TGCGCCAGCAGCTTGGAGGCTAGAAACAATGAGCAGTTCTTC.

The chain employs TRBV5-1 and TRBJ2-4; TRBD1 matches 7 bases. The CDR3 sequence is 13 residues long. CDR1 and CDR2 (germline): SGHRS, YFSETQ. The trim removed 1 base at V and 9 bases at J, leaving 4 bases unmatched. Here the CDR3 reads CASSLTGVGIQYF. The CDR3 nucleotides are TGCGCCAGCAGCTTGACAGGGGTGGGCATTCAGTACTTC.

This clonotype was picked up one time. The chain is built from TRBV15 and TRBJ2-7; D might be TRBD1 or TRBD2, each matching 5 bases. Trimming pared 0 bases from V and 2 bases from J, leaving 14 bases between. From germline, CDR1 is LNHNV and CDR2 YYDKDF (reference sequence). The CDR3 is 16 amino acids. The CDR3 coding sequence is TGTGCCACCAGCAGAGATCAGGACCTGGGGGCCTACGAGCAGTACTTC. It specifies CATSRDQDLGAYEQYF. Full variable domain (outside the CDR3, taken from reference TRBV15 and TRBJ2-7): DAMVIQNPRYQVTQFGKPVTLSCSQTLNHNVMYWYQQKSSQAPKLLFHYYDKDFNNEADTPDNFQSRRPNTSFCFLDIRSPGLGDTAMYLCATSRDQDLGAYEQYFGPGTRLTVT.

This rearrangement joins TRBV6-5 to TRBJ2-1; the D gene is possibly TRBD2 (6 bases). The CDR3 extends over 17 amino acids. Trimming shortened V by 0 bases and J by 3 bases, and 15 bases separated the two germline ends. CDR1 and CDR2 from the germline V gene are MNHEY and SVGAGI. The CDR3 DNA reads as TGTGCCAGCAGTTACTCAGCGGGCACGCCGATCTACAATGAGCAGTTCTTC. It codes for CASSYSAGTPIYNEQFF.

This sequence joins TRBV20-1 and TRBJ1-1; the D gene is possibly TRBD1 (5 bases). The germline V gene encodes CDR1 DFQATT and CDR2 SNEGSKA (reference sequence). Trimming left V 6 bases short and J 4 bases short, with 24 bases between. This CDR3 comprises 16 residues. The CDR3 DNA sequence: TGCAGTGCCCCAGGGAATACGGGGACGGGGAGCACTGAAGCTTTCTTT. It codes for CSAPGNTGTGSTEAFF.

CDR3 amino acids: CSLKSGQETQYF. The DNA of the CDR3 is TGCAGCCTAAAGTCGGGACAAGAGACCCAGTACTTC. This chain connects TRBV29-1 to TRBJ2-5, with D tentatively TRBD2 (5 bases). Trimming shortened V by 8 bases and J by 2 bases, and 12 bases separated the two germline ends. The CDR3 has 12 residues. The germline gives CDR1 SQVTM, CDR2 ANQGSEA.

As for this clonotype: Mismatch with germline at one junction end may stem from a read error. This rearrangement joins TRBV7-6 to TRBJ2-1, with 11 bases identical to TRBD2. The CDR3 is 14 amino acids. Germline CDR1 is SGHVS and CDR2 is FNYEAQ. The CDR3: CASSRLAGNNERFF. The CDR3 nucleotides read TGTGCCAGCAGTAGACTAGCGGGGAACAATGAGCGGTTCTTC.

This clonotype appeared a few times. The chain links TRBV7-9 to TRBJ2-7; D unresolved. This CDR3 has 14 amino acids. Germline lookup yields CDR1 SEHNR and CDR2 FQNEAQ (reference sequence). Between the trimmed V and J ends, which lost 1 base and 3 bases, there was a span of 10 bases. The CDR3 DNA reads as TGTGCCAGCAGCTTAGTGGCCCCAGGCTACGAGCAGTACTTC. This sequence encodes CASSLVAPGYEQYF. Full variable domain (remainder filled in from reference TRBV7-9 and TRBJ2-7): DTGVSQNPRHKITKRGQNVTFRCDPISEHNRLYWYRQTLGQGPEFLTYFQNEAQLEKSRLLSDRFSAERPKGSFSTLEIQRTEQGDSAMYLCASSLVAPGYEQYFGPGTRLTVT.

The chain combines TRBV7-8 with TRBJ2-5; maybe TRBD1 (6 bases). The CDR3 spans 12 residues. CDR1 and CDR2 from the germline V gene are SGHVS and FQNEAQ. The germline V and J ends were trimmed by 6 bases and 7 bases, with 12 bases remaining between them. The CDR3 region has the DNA TGTGCCAGCAGAGACAGGTCAGGGACCCAGTACTTC. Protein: CASRDRSGTQYF.

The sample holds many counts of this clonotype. CDR3 coding DNA: TGCAGCGTTCCGTCCTCTTTGGTGGCCCAGCGTTCCGATACGCAGTATTTT. Its translation is CSVPSSLVAQRSDTQYF. The rearrangement joins TRBV29-1 to TRBJ2-3; D gene uncertain. Trimming shortened V by 5 bases and J by 6 bases, and 27 bases separated the two germline ends. Germline V gene sequence: CDR1 SQVTM, CDR2 ANQGSEA. The CDR3 consists of 17 residues.

Here the CDR3 DNA reads TGTGCCAGCCTAGCGGGGGGCCGGGAGACCCAGTACTTC. Its translation: CASLAGGRETQYF. V and J are TRBV2 and TRBJ2-7; 11 bases map to TRBD2. The J call may be mistaken, given a closer DNA end match to TRBJ2-5. The germline CDR1 and CDR2 sequences are SNHLY and FYNNEI. The CDR3 runs 13 residues.